This T cell receptor beta chain was captured in a study of Graves' ophthalmopathy and Graves' hyperthyroidism. For the study at large: Peripheral blood was gathered at the point of initial diagnosis, before any treatment started. Study-wide results and caveats: Among thyroid clonotypes expanded above 0.001 frequency, most also appeared in blood.

Amplification targeted the TCR beta CDR3 regions, with RNA transcripts as the source material. Following a first-round RT-PCR that used HTBI primers, a second-round multiplex PCR was carried out. Each CDR3 protein is one row after TCRdb ran MiXCR on the multiplex PCR reads. Among hundreds of thousands of distinct CDR3 sequences listed, around a fifth were seen once. PBMCs came from about 10 ml of fresh peripheral blood. The germline CDR1 and CDR2 sequences are LNHDA and SQIVND (reference sequence). Trimming removed 5 bases at V and 7 bases at J, with 14 bases between. The CDR3 is 13 amino acids. This clonotype was seen many times. Its antigen is unknown.

This sequence joins TRBV19 and TRBJ1-1, with D tentatively TRBD1 (6 bases). This receptor was taken from a woman aged 18-29 years with stable Graves' hyperthyroidism. The sample consisted of peripheral blood. CDR3 region: CASSYGGQVEAFF. CDR3 nucleotide sequence: TGTGCCAGTAGTTATGGGGGGCAGGTTGAAGCTTTCTTT.